The TCR beta chain described here comes from a study of PD-1 blockade in classical Hodgkin lymphoma. Across the whole study: Nivolumab dosing for patients was 3 mg/kg, administered intravenously every 2 weeks. Study findings and constraints: Complete responders entered with baseline diversity on par with newly diagnosed patients, the results showed.

Measured with immunoSEQ multiplex PCR; TCRdb has only the in-frame clones, and not every one. This sample has roughly 150,000 clones, with 78% found just once. Germline V gene data show CDR1 as MNHNS and CDR2 as SASEGT. The CDR3 length is 15 residues. V was pared by 6 bases and J by 2 bases, with 13 bases between. This clone was recorded only once. Its antigen is not identified. Brentuximab vedotin exposure varied among the patients, all of whom had relapsed after autologous stem cell transplantation. V is TRBV6-1 and J is TRBJ2-2; weak D call: TRBD1 (6 bases). The sequence was obtained from a human donor with classical Hodgkin lymphoma. The sequenced sample was peripheral blood mononuclear cells (PBMCs), obtained before the second cycle of nivolumab. This CDR3 reads CASRPSRGNTGELFF. In nucleotides, the CDR3 is TGTGCCAGCAGACCCAGCAGGGGAAACACCGGGGAGCTGTTTTTT.